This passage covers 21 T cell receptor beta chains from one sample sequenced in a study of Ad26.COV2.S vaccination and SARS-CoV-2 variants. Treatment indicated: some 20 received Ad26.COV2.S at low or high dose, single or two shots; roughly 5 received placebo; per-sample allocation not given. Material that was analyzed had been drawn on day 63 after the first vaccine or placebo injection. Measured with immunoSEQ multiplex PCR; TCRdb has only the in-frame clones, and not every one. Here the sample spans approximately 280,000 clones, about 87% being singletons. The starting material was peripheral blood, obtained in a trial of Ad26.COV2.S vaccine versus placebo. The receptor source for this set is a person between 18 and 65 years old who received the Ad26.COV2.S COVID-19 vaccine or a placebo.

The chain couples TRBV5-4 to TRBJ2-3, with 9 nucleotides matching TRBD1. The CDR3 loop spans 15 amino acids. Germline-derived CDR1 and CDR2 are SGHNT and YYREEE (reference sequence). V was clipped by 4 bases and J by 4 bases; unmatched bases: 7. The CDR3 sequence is CASSADRGLADTQYF. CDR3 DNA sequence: TGTGCCAGCAGCGCGGACAGGGGATTGGCAGATACGCAGTATTTT.

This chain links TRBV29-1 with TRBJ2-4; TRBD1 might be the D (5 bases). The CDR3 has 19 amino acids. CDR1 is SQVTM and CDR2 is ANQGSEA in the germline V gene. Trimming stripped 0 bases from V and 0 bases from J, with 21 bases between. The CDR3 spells CSVEETGAASILAKNIQYF. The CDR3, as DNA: TGCAGCGTTGAAGAGACTGGGGCAGCCTCGATTCTAGCCAAAAACATTCAGTACTTC.

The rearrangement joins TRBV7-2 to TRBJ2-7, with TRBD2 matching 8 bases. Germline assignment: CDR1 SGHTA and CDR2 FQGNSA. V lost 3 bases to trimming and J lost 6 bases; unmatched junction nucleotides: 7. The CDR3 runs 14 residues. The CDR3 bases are TGTGCCAGCAGCTTTAGGACTAGCAGCGGCGAGCAGTACTTC. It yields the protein CASSFRTSSGEQYF.

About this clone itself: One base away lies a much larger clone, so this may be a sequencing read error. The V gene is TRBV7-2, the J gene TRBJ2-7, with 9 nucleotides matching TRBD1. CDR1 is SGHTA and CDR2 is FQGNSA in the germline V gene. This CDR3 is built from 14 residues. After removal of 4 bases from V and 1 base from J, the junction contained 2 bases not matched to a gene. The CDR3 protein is CASSSTGGSYEQYF. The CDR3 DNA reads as TGTGCCAGCAGCTCGACAGGGGGATCCTACGAGCAGTACTTC. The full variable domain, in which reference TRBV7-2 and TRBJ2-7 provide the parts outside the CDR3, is GAGVSQSPSNKVTEKGKDVELRCDPISGHTALYWYRQSLGQGLEFLIYFQGNSAPDKSGLPSDRFSAERTGGSVSTLTIQRTQQEDSAVYLCASSSTGGSYEQYFGPGTRLTVT.

CDR3 residues: CAWSWGATKNTEAFF. CDR3 nucleotide sequence: TGTGCCTGGAGTTGGGGGGCTACAAAGAACACTGAAGCTTTCTTT. The rearrangement joins TRBV30 to TRBJ1-1; tentatively, D is TRBD1 (6 bases). The CDR3 has 15 residues. Germline V gene data show CDR1 as GTSNPN and CDR2 as SVGIG (reference sequence). Trimming removed 2 bases at V and 1 base at J, with 14 bases between.

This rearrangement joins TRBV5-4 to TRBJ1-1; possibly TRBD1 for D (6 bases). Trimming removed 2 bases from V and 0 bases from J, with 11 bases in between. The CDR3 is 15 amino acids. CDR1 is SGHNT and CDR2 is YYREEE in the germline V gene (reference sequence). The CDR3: CASSFADRLNTEAFF. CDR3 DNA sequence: TGTGCCAGCAGCTTTGCGGACAGATTGAACACTGAAGCTTTCTTT.

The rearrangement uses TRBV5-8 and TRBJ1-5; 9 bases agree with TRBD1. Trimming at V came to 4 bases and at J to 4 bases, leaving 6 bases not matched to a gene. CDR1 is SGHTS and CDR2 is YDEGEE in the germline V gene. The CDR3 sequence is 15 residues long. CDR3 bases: TGTGCCAGCAGCGCTGGGACAGGGTGGAATCAGCCCCAGCATTTT. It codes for CASSAGTGWNQPQHF.

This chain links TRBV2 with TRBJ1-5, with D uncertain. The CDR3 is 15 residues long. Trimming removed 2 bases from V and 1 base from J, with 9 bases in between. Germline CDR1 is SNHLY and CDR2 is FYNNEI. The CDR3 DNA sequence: TGTGCCAGCAGTGAAACGTCGGGAAGCAATCAGCCCCAGCATTTT. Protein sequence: CASSETSGSNQPQHF.

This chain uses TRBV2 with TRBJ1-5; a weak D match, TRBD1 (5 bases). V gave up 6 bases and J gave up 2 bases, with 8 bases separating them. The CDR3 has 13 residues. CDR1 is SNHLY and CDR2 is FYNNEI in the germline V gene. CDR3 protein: CASRFRGNQPQHF. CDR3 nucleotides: TGTGCCAGCAGGTTCAGGGGCAATCAGCCCCAGCATTTT. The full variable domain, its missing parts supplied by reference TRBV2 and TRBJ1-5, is EPEVTQTPSHQVTQMGQEVILRCVPISNHLYFYWYRQILGQKVEFLVSFYNNEISEKSEIFDDQFSVERPDGSNFTLKIRSTKLEDSAMYFCASRFRGNQPQHFGDGTRLSIL.

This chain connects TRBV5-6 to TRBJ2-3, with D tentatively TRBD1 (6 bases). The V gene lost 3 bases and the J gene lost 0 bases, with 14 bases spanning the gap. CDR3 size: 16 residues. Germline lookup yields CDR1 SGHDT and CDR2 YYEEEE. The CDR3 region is CASSYTGKISTDTQYF. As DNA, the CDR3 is TGTGCCAGCAGCTATACAGGGAAAATTAGCACAGATACGCAGTATTTT.

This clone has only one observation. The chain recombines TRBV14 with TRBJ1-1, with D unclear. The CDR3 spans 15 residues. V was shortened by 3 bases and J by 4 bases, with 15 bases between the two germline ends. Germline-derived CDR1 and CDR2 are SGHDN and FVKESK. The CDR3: CASSQTPGPGTEAFF. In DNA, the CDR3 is TGTGCCAGCAGCCAGACCCCCGGGCCGGGCACTGAAGCTTTCTTT. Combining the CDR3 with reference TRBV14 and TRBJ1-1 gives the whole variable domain EAGVTQFPSHSVIEKGQTVTLRCDPISGHDNLYWYRRVMGKEIKFLLHFVKESKQDESGMPNNRFLAERTGGTYSTLKVQPAELEDSGVYFCASSQTPGPGTEAFFGQGTRLTVV.

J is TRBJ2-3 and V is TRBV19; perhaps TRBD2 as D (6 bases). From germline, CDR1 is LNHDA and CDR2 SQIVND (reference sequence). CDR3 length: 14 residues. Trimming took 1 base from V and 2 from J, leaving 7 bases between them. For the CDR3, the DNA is TGTGCCAGTAGTATAGGCGGGGACACAGATACGCAGTATTTT. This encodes CASSIGGDTDTQYF.

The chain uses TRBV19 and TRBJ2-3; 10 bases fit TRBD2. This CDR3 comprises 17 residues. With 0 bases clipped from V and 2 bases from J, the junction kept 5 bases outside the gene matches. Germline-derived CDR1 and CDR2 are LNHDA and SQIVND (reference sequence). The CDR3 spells CASSIDRLAGYTDTQYF. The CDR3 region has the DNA TGTGCCAGTAGTATAGACCGACTAGCGGGCTACACAGATACGCAGTATTTT.

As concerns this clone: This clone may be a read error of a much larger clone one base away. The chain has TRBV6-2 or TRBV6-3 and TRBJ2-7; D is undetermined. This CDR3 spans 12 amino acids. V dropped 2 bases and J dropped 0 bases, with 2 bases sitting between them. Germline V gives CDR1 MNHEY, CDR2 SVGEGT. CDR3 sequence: CASSYASYEQYF. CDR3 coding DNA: TGTGCCAGCAGTTACGCCTCCTACGAGCAGTACTTC.

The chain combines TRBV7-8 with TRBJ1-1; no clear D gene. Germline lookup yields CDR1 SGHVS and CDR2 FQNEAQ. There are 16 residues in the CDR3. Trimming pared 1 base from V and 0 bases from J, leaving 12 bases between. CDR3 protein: CASSLVGVTMNTEAFF. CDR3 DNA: TGTGCCAGCAGCTTAGTCGGGGTCACCATGAACACTGAAGCTTTCTTT. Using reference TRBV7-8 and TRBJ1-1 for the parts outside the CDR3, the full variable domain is GAGVSQSPRYKVAKRGQDVALRCDPISGHVSLFWYQQALGQGPEFLTYFQNEAQLDKSGLPSDRFFAERPEGSVSTLKIQRTQQEDSAVYLCASSLVGVTMNTEAFFGQGTRLTVV.

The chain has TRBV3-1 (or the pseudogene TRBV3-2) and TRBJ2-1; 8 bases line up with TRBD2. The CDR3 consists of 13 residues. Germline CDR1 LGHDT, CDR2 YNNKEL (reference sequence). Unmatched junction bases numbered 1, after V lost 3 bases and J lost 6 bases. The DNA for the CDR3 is TGTGCCAGCAGCCAGCGGGGGGCCAATGAGCAGTTCTTC. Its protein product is CASSQRGANEQFF.

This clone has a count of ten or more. In DNA form, the CDR3 reads TGTGCCAGCAGTTTACAAGGGGCGGTCGTGGACACTGAAGCTTTCTTT. As protein: CASSLQGAVVDTEAFF. V usage is TRBV27 and J usage is TRBJ1-1, with D possibly TRBD1 on 5 matching bases. Trimming removed 2 bases from V and 3 bases from J, with 16 bases in between. Germline-derived CDR1 and CDR2 are MNHEY and SMNVEV (reference sequence). This CDR3 has 16 amino acids.

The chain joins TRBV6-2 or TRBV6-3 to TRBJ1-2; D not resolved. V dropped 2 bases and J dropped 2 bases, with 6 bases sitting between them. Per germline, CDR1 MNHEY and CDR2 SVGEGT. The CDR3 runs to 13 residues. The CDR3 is CASSYRANYGYTF. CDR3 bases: TGTGCCAGCAGTTACAGAGCGAACTATGGCTACACCTTC.

CDR3 nucleotides: TGCGCCAGCAGCCTACTGGGGGCTCGGCCGAACACCGGGGAGCTGTTTTTT. It codes for CASSLLGARPNTGELFF. V and J are TRBV4-1 and TRBJ2-2; perhaps TRBD1 as D (6 bases). CDR1 MGHRA and CDR2 YSYEKL come from the germline V gene. V was clipped by 4 bases and J by 0 bases, with 15 bases between them. The length of the CDR3 is 17 residues.

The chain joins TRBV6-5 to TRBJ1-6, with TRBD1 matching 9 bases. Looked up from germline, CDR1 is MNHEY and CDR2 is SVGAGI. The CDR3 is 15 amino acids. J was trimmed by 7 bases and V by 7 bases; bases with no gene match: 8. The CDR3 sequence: CASKTGTGTNSPLHF. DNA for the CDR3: TGTGCCAGCAAGACCGGGACAGGGACGAATTCACCCCTCCACTTT.

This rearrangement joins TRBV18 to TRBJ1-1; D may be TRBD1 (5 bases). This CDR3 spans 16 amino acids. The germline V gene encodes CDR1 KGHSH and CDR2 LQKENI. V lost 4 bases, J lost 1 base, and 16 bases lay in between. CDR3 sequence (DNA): TGTGCCAGCTCACTCCTTATGGACACTGGGAACACTGAAGCTTTCTTT. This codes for CASSLLMDTGNTEAFF.